Many counts were recorded for the clone carrying this T cell receptor (beta chain). Antigen unknown. Hyperthyroidism counted as stable given no ophthalmopathy within 18 months of follow-up. Enrollment excluded any patients with other autoimmune diseases, uncontrolled infections, pregnancy or lactation. The CDR3 spans 15 residues. The V end lost 0 bases, the J end lost 6 bases, and 16 bases lay between the germline ends. In germline, CDR1 is SGHRS, CDR2 YFSETQ. The sequenced template was RNA, covering the TCR beta CDR3 region. HTBI-primed first-round RT-PCR preceded second-round multiplex PCR. TCRdb fed the multiplex PCR reads into MiXCR, producing one record per CDR3 protein. The sample comprises a few hundred thousand distinct CDR3 sequences, about 18% of which are singletons, and around 2.4% rests with the top ten. This entry is derived from a study of Graves' ophthalmopathy and Graves' hyperthyroidism. Overall study results and limits: Appearing in blood as well were most expanded thyroid clonotypes above 0.001 frequency.

This TCR derives from an adult woman with stable Graves' hyperthyroidism. The V and J genes are TRBV5-1 and TRBJ2-7; no clear D. The sample comprised peripheral blood. The CDR3 reads CASSLVKGDVGEQYF. The CDR3 nucleotides are TGCGCCAGCAGCTTGGTAAAGGGTGATGTAGGCGAGCAGTACTTC.